The source of this T cell receptor (beta chain) is a study of cytomegalovirus exposure and HLA in healthy donors. General study results and limits: Rarity marked most TCR sequences, yet some public TCRs occurred in many donors. In a later analysis, specific HLA alleles were associated with 15,000 to 20,000 TCR beta sequences at a 0.05 false discovery rate.

Germline V CDR1 and CDR2: SEHNR, FQNEAQ (reference sequence). The CDR3 extends over 12 amino acids. Trimming removed 7 bases at V and 6 bases at J, with 12 bases between. PCR primers comprised 60 Vbeta and 13 Jbeta primers. Original handling: In a later analysis, of roughly 73 million unique beta chains, roughly 10 million appeared in at least two donors. Data came from immunoSEQ multiplex PCR; TCRdb stores just in-frame clones and leaves some out. Clone size and the V and J calls come from that table; the DNA yielded D and trimming. The table shows approximately 160,000 clones, with approximately 71% occurring only once. On this clone: The antigen remains undetermined.

This clonotype was obtained from a male donor in good health and CMV-seronegative. The chain has TRBV7-9 and TRBJ1-1; no clear D gene. What was sequenced was PBMCs. The CDR3 region is CASTSLGAEAFF. The CDR3 DNA is TGTGCCAGCACTAGTTTGGGAGCTGAAGCTTTCTTT. Filled out from reference TRBV7-9 and TRBJ1-1, the complete variable domain reads DTGVSQNPRHKITKRGQNVTFRCDPISEHNRLYWYRQTLGQGPEFLTYFQNEAQLEKSRLLSDRFSAERPKGSFSTLEIQRTEQGDSAMYLCASTSLGAEAFFGQGTRLTVV.